This TCR beta chain was captured by sequencing in a study of T-cell reconstitution after alpha-beta-depleted transplantation in children. Study-level points and caveats: Approximately two months post-transplant, alpha-beta T cells reportedly originated from several hundred expanded graft clones. From surviving recipient T cells and thymic progenitors came the high day-60 TCRbeta diversity observed in some patients. A year post-transplant, T-cell counts and diversity derived mostly from newly produced T cells.

This CDR3 is built from 19 residues. The trim removed 10 bases at V and 0 bases at J, leaving 18 bases unmatched. From germline, CDR1 is LNHDA and CDR2 SQIVND (reference sequence). A TCRbeta library incorporating unique molecular identifiers was prepared. MiXCR was run by TCRdb on the PCR reads, yielding one entry per CDR3 protein. The table includes approximately 80,000 distinct CDR3 sequences, 14% detected once. With respect to this clonotype: The antigen is undetermined.

The chain joins TRBV19 to TRBJ2-3; 11 bases are a match to TRBD2. This receptor was taken from a male patient between 2 and 9 years old who had a stem cell transplant for acute lymphoblastic leukemia, so the T cells may come from the graft donor. This material consisted of PBMCs, mostly from graft donor cells, taken 180 days after TCRalphabeta/CD19-depleted stem cell transplant. The CDR3, as DNA: TGTGCCACCACACGGAGGCTAGCGGGAGGACCTCGTAGCACAGATACGCAGTATTTT. It is translated as CATTRRLAGGPRSTDTQYF.